The 12 T cell receptor beta chains below all came from one sample that was sequenced in a study of shared clonotypes between healthy human individuals. The table came from immunoSEQ multiplex PCR; TCRdb's copy has only in-frame clones and leaves some out. The sample lists some 320,000 clones, about nine tenths occurring once. Source material: memory CD8+ T cells sorted from blood. Subset here: CD45RO+ cells pooled with CCR7-negative TemRA cells. These receptors were taken from a young man in good health.

This chain connects TRBV4-1 to TRBJ2-7, with TRBD1 matching 12 bases. The CDR3 totals 17 residues. Unmatched junction bases numbered 15, after V lost 5 bases and J lost 7 bases. Germline V CDR1 and CDR2: MGHRA, YSYEKL. CDR3 DNA: TGCGCCAGCAGCATCCGGGACAGGGGGCACCCACCAAGGGAGCAGTACTTC. Protein product: CASSIRDRGHPPREQYF.

This clone was seen ten or more times. This chain connects TRBV4-1 to TRBJ2-2; 10 bases fit TRBD2. There are 17 residues in the CDR3. V gave up 2 bases and J gave up 5 bases; unmatched junction bases: 8. Germline lookup yields CDR1 MGHRA and CDR2 YSYEKL. The CDR3 loop reads CASSQNPGLADTGELFF. CDR3 nucleotide sequence: TGCGCCAGCAGCCAAAACCCCGGACTAGCGGATACCGGGGAGCTGTTTTTT.

V is TRBV6-6 and J is TRBJ2-7; the match to TRBD2 covers 7 bases. Germline CDR1 is MNHNY and CDR2 is SVGAGI (reference sequence). This CDR3 contains 14 residues. The junction had 3 bases not matched to a gene; V was cut back by 2 bases and J by 2 bases. The CDR3 reads CASSYGGGTYEQYF. The CDR3 bases are TGTGCCAGCAGTTACGGCGGGGGAACCTACGAGCAGTACTTC.

The chain is built from TRBV7-9 and TRBJ2-5; D call uncertain. The germline CDR1 and CDR2 sequences are SEHNR and FQNEAQ (reference sequence). The V gene lost 5 bases and the J gene lost 5 bases, with 18 bases spanning the gap. The CDR3 totals 15 residues. The CDR3 is CASSATPMSRETQYF. In DNA form, the CDR3 reads TGTGCCAGCAGCGCCACTCCTATGTCCAGGGAGACCCAGTACTTC.

This rearrangement joins TRBV29-1 to TRBJ2-1; D gene uncertain. CDR3 length equals 10 residues. Germline V gives CDR1 SQVTM, CDR2 ANQGSEA. V lost 3 bases and J 10 bases, leaving 7 bases between the germline ends. The CDR3 nucleotides are TGCAGCGTTGAGGTCTACGAGCAGTTCTTC. It yields the protein CSVEVYEQFF.

V gene TRBV25-1 combines with J gene TRBJ2-1, with D unresolved. Germline V gives CDR1 MGHDK, CDR2 SYGVNS. The CDR3 length is 10 residues. Trimming cost V 10 bases and J 8 bases, with 9 bases left between them. The CDR3 sequence is CATVGHEQFF. The CDR3 DNA is TGTGCCACCGTGGGCCATGAGCAGTTCTTC.

This chain connects TRBV11-2 to TRBJ1-2; D gene uncertain. Trimming left V 4 bases short and J 4 bases short, with 7 bases between. Germline-derived CDR1 and CDR2 are SGHAT and FQNNGV. The CDR3 length is 12 residues. The CDR3 bases are TGTGCCAGCAGCTGGCGTGGCTATGGCTACACCTTC. This gives the protein CASSWRGYGYTF.

This rearrangement joins TRBV13 to TRBJ2-1; 8 positions match TRBD2. Unmatched junction bases numbered 6, after V lost 4 bases and J lost 1 base. Germline values: CDR1 PRHDT, CDR2 FYEKMQ (reference sequence). CDR3 length: 16 residues. CDR3 bases: TGTGCCAGCAGCTCCCTAACTAGCGGATCCTACAATGAGCAGTTCTTC. This encodes CASSSLTSGSYNEQFF.

The chain recombines TRBV10-3 with TRBJ2-1, with D perhaps matching TRBD2 (7 bases). The V gene lost 2 bases and the J gene lost 2 bases, with 10 bases spanning the gap. The CDR3 consists of 15 residues. CDR1 ENHRY and CDR2 SYGVKD come from the germline V gene. CDR3 region: CAISEGRGPYNEQFF. CDR3 bases: TGTGCCATCAGTGAGGGGCGGGGGCCCTACAATGAGCAGTTCTTC.

This chain links TRBV11-2 with TRBJ2-7, with D unresolved. The CDR3 has 11 residues. V was trimmed by 1 base and J by 5 bases, leaving 3 bases between them. CDR1 and CDR2 (germline): SGHAT, FQNNGV. In DNA form, the CDR3 reads TGTGCCAGCAGCTTAGTAAACGAGCAGTACTTC. Amino acid sequence: CASSLVNEQYF.

The sample holds many counts of this clone. The chain joins TRBV7-6 to TRBJ2-7; the match to TRBD2 covers 13 bases. The germline V gene encodes CDR1 SGHVS and CDR2 FNYEAQ. V lost 1 base and J lost 7; bases outside the gene matches: 4. The length of the CDR3 is 15 residues. The DNA of the CDR3 is TGTGCCAGCAGCTTAGGGACTAGCGGGAGCAAAGAGCAGTACTTC. This codes for CASSLGTSGSKEQYF.

The chain recombines TRBV4-3 with TRBJ2-1, with TRBD2 matching 12 bases. The CDR3 has 20 residues. Looked up from germline, CDR1 is LGHNA and CDR2 is YSLEER. V shed 2 bases and J 4 bases; nucleotides not matched to a gene: 15. In DNA form, the CDR3 reads TGCGCCAGCAGCCAAAAACTAGCGGGAGGTTTCTTATCGGGATACAATGAGCAGTTCTTC. This translates into CASSQKLAGGFLSGYNEQFF.